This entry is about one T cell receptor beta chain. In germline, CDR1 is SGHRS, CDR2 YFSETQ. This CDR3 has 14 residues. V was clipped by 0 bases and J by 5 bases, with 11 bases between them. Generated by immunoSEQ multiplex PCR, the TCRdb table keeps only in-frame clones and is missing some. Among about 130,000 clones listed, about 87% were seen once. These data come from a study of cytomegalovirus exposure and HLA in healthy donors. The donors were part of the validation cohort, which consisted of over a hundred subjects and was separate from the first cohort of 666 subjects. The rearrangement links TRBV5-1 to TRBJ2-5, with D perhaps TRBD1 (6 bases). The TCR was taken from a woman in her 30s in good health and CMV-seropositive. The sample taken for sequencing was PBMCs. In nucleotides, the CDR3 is TGCGCCAGCAGCTTGGCTCAGGGGTGGGAGACCCAGTACTTC. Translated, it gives CASSLAQGWETQYF. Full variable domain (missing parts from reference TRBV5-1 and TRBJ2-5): KAGVTQTPRYLIKTRGQQVTLSCSPISGHRSVSWYQQTPGQGLQFLFEYFSETQRNKGNFPGRFSGRQFSNSRSEMNVSTLELGDSALYLCASSLAQGWETQYFGPGTRLLVL.